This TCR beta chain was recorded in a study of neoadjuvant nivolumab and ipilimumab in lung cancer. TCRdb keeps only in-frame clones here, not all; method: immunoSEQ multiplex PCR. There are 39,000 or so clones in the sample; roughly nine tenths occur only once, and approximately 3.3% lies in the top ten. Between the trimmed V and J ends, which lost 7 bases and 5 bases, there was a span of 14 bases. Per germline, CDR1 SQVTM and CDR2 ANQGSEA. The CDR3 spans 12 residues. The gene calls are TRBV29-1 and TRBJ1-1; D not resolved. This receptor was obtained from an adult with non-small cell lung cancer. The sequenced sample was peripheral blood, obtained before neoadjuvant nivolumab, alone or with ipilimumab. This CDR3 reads CSARVGETEAFF. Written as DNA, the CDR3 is TGCAGCGCGCGGGTTGGAGAGACTGAAGCTTTCTTT.